One sample yielded the 20 T cell receptor beta chains listed below, sequenced in a study of shared clonotypes between healthy human individuals. Some clones are missing from TCRdb's copy, which holds only in-frame ones; the method was immunoSEQ multiplex PCR. The table includes millions of clones, about 95% detected once. In the naive CD8 group, cells lacked CD45RO and were positively selected for CCR7, so terminally differentiated effector memory CD45RA+ cells were left out. Sample: naive CD8+ T cells sorted from blood. The receptors were sampled from a man aged 18 to 30 in good health.

The V and J genes are TRBV13 and TRBJ1-3, with a possible D match to TRBD1 (6 bases). Germline V gene lookup returns CDR1 PRHDT and CDR2 FYEKMQ (reference sequence). The V end was cut by 5 bases, the J end by 2 bases, with 13 bases between. This CDR3 has 15 residues. CDR3 nucleotide sequence: TGTGCCAGCAGCCTGGGACACAATACTGGAAACACCATATATTTT. Protein product: CASSLGHNTGNTIYF. The variable domain in full, with the rest retrieved from reference TRBV13 and TRBJ1-3, is AAGVIQSPRHLIKEKRETATLKCYPIPRHDTVYWYQQGPGQDPQFLISFYEKMQSDKGSIPDRFSAQQFSDYHSELNMSSLELGDSALYFCASSLGHNTGNTIYFGEGSWLTVV.

This clone was seen once. The chain couples TRBV27 to TRBJ2-1, with TRBD2 identical over 8 bases. This CDR3 region has 16 residues. V lost 6 bases to trimming and J lost 4 bases; unmatched junction nucleotides: 11. CDR1 MNHEY and CDR2 SMNVEV come from the germline V gene (reference sequence). The chain's CDR3 is CASSPIAAGVYNEQFF. CDR3 bases: TGTGCCAGCAGCCCTATCGCAGCGGGAGTGTACAATGAGCAGTTCTTC.

A single count supports this clone. V and J are TRBV5-1 and TRBJ1-6; TRBD1 might be the D (5 bases). V was clipped by 6 bases and J by 0 bases, with 16 bases between them. CDR1 is SGHRS, CDR2 YFSETQ, per germline. The CDR3 has 17 residues. The CDR3 spells CASTPGTAVSYNSPLHF. The CDR3 DNA reads as TGCGCCAGCACCCCCGGGACGGCGGTCTCCTATAATTCACCCCTCCACTTT.

V and J are TRBV12-5 and TRBJ1-4; D gene ambiguous. The germline V gene encodes CDR1 LGHNT and CDR2 FRNRAP. The V and J ends lost 1 base and 8 bases respectively, with 17 bases between them. This CDR3 spans 16 amino acids. The DNA for the CDR3 is TGTGCTAGTGGTTTGGGATTCTCCGGGTTGCGAGAAAAACTGTTTTTT. This encodes CASGLGFSGLREKLFF.

A word on this clone: The sample contains more than one DNA sequence encoding this CDR3. This chain uses TRBV11-2 with TRBJ2-7, with D possibly matching TRBD2 (6 bases). The CDR3 runs 13 residues. Germline V lookup: CDR1 SGHAT, CDR2 FQNNGV. Trimming removed 5 bases from V and 4 bases from J, with 12 bases in between. The CDR3 protein is CASSLGGGYEQYF. CDR3 in DNA: TGTGCCAGCAGCCTCGGGGGTGGGTACGAGCAGTACTTC.

This rearrangement joins TRBV7-6 to TRBJ2-5; 11 positions match TRBD2. The CDR3 is 16 amino acids. V gave up 5 bases and J gave up 2 bases; unmatched junction bases: 7. Germline CDR1 SGHVS, CDR2 FNYEAQ. The CDR3: CASSPGLAARQETQYF. CDR3 DNA sequence: TGTGCCAGCAGCCCGGGACTAGCGGCGAGACAAGAGACCCAGTACTTC.

The chain combines TRBV2 with TRBJ2-4; 7 bases are shared with TRBD2. The V gene end was trimmed by 4 bases and the J gene end by 0 bases; junction bases not matched to a gene: 3. The CDR3 loop spans 15 amino acids. CDR1 is SNHLY and CDR2 is FYNNEI in the germline V gene. CDR3 nucleotides: TGTGCCAGCAGTGCCGGCGGGAGAGCCAAAAACATTCAGTACTTC. Encoded protein: CASSAGGRAKNIQYF.

Of note for this clone: This same CDR3 is encoded by further DNA sequences in the sample. V usage is TRBV6-1 and J usage is TRBJ2-1; 10 positions agree with TRBD2. Per germline, CDR1 MNHNS and CDR2 SASEGT. Trimming cost V 3 bases and J 2 bases; bases outside gene matches: 4. The CDR3 is 16 residues long. The CDR3 DNA reads as TGTGCCAGCAGTGACATAGCGGGGGGCCCCTACAATGAGCAGTTCTTC. As protein: CASSDIAGGPYNEQFF.

Notes on this clone: A junction boundary mismatches the germline segment, possibly from a read error. The rearrangement links TRBV10-3 to TRBJ1-2, with D possibly being TRBD1 (6 bases). The CDR3 covers 11 residues. Germline V gives CDR1 ENHRY, CDR2 SYGVKD. The CDR3 here is CAISETGHRSF. DNA of the CDR3: TGTGCCATCAGTGAGACGGGACACCGGTCCTTC.

As to this clone: Other DNA sequences of this sample code for an identical CDR3. The V and J genes are TRBV9 and TRBJ2-1, with TRBD2 as a possible D gene (6 bases). Trimming removed 3 bases at V and 0 bases at J, with 7 bases between. From germline, CDR1 is SGDLS and CDR2 YYNGEE. The CDR3 runs 14 residues. DNA for the CDR3: TGTGCCAGCAGCGGGAGGGGCTCCTACAATGAGCAGTTCTTC. Translated: CASSGRGSYNEQFF. Full variable domain (rest looked up from reference TRBV9 and TRBJ2-1): DSGVTQTPKHLITATGQRVTLRCSPRSGDLSVYWYQQSLDQGLQFLIQYYNGEERAKGNILERFSAQQFPDLHSELNLSSLELGDSALYFCASSGRGSYNEQFFGPGTRLTVL.

The V gene is TRBV2, the J gene TRBJ1-1; the match to TRBD1 covers 8 bases. The CDR3 length is 16 residues. V shed 5 bases and J 6 bases; nucleotides not matched to a gene: 14. Germline CDR1 is SNHLY and CDR2 is FYNNEI. CDR3 protein: CASSSTGAGTLAEAFF. CDR3 DNA: TGTGCCAGCAGTTCGACAGGGGCGGGTACCTTAGCTGAAGCTTTCTTT. Variable domain in full (rest from reference TRBV2 and TRBJ1-1): EPEVTQTPSHQVTQMGQEVILRCVPISNHLYFYWYRQILGQKVEFLVSFYNNEISEKSEIFDDQFSVERPDGSNFTLKIRSTKLEDSAMYFCASSSTGAGTLAEAFFGQGTRLTVV.

The gene calls are TRBV28 and TRBJ1-1, with TRBD1 as a possible D gene (5 bases). Trimming removed 3 bases from V and 11 bases from J, with 13 bases in between. Germline V lookup: CDR1 MDHEN, CDR2 SYDVKM. There are 12 residues in the CDR3. The CDR3 reads CASSFGGGVAFF. In nucleotides, the CDR3 is TGTGCCAGCAGTTTCGGGGGTGGGGTTGCTTTCTTT.

The V and J genes are TRBV27 and TRBJ1-2, with 9 bases fitting TRBD1. J lost 7 bases, V lost 5 bases, and 8 bases had no gene match. Germline CDR1 and CDR2: MNHEY and SMNVEV (reference sequence). This CDR3 region has 14 residues. Written as DNA, the CDR3 is TGTGCCAGCAGTCCGACAGGGGGTCTCAGTGGCTACACCTTC. It specifies CASSPTGGLSGYTF.

This clone was recorded only once. The chain joins TRBV6-5 to TRBJ1-2, with 10 positions matching TRBD1. Trimming took 4 bases from V and 4 from J; bases not matched to a gene: 9. The CDR3 extends over 16 amino acids. Germline values: CDR1 MNHEY, CDR2 SVGAGI. The CDR3: CASSSAGTGVGYGYTF. Written as DNA, the CDR3 is TGTGCCAGCAGTTCCGCCGGGACAGGGGTCGGCTATGGCTACACCTTC.

V usage is TRBV27 and J usage is TRBJ2-7; 10 nucleotides line up with TRBD2. From germline, CDR1 is MNHEY and CDR2 SMNVEV (reference sequence). Losses at the gene ends were 6 bases for V and 2 bases for J; bases not matched to a gene: 7. The CDR3 consists of 15 residues. In nucleotides, the CDR3 is TGTGCCAGCAGCGGAACTCTAGCGGGAGCCTACGAGCAGTACTTC. This translates into CASSGTLAGAYEQYF.

The rearrangement uses TRBV19 and TRBJ1-5; D might be TRBD1 (5 bases). Trimming shortened V by 11 bases and J by 1 base, and 15 bases separated the two germline ends. Germline V CDR1 and CDR2: LNHDA, SQIVND (reference sequence). This CDR3 contains 14 residues. The CDR3 spells CAAGTPASNQPQHF. The CDR3 nucleotides are TGTGCCGCGGGGACTCCGGCCAGCAATCAGCCCCAGCATTTT.

This sequence joins TRBV4-3 and TRBJ2-7; 7 bases are shared with TRBD1. Germline assignment: CDR1 LGHNA and CDR2 YSLEER. J gave up 0 bases and V 3 bases, and 5 bases lay outside the gene matches. This CDR3 region has 15 residues. DNA for the CDR3: TGCGCCAGCAGCCATGACAGGGTTGACTCCTACGAGCAGTACTTC. Its protein is CASSHDRVDSYEQYF.

The V and J genes are TRBV5-4 and TRBJ2-5; D is unresolved. Germline CDR1 reads SGHNT; CDR2 reads YYREEE (reference sequence). This CDR3 comprises 12 residues. Trimming removed 4 bases at V and 0 bases at J, with 4 bases between. The CDR3, as DNA: TGTGCCAGCAGCGGCTACCAAGAGACCCAGTACTTC. Translation: CASSGYQETQYF. Full variable domain (missing parts from reference TRBV5-4 and TRBJ2-5): ETGVTQSPTHLIKTRGQQVTLRCSSQSGHNTVSWYQQALGQGPQFIFQYYREEENGRGNFPPRFSGLQFPNYSSELNVNALELDDSALYLCASSGYQETQYFGPGTRLLVL.

CDR3 in DNA: TGTGCCAGCAACTTCAGCCCCTACGAGCAGTACTTC. As protein: CASNFSPYEQYF. The chain joins TRBV21-1 to TRBJ2-7. TRBV21-1 corresponds to a pseudogene. CDR3 length: 12 amino acids.

This sequence joins TRBV6-5 and TRBJ2-5; TRBD2 matches at 12 bases. Germline CDR1 MNHEY, CDR2 SVGAGI. The CDR3 sequence is 15 residues long. V gave up 6 bases and J gave up 5 bases; unmatched junction bases: 7. CDR3 sequence reads: CASRPSGGAGETQYF. CDR3 coding DNA: TGTGCCAGCAGGCCTAGCGGGGGGGCTGGGGAGACCCAGTACTTC.